Listed here are 15 T cell receptor beta chains from one sample, sequenced in a study of OX40 agonist ivuxolimab in advanced cancers. Profiled with immunoSEQ multiplex PCR; TCRdb holds only in-frame clones, not every one. The profile covers 65,000 to 80,000 clones, with roughly nine tenths appearing a single time and approximately 0.32% taken by the ten largest. The sequencing here drew on CD4+ or CD8+ T cells sorted from blood, taken in a trial of the OX40 agonist ivuxolimab. These receptors were obtained from an adult with an advanced solid tumor such as melanoma, head and neck, liver or kidney cancer.

V usage is TRBV7-6 and J usage is TRBJ1-3; D remains ambiguous. Trimming stripped 1 base from V and 11 bases from J, with 15 bases between. The CDR3 totals 14 residues. Germline V CDR1 and CDR2: SGHVS, FNYEAQ. The CDR3 nucleotides read TGTGCCAGCAGCTTAGAATACTTAGGAGCCGCCATATATTTT. The encoded protein is CASSLEYLGAAIYF.

The chain's CDR3 is CASSWTAYGYTF. The CDR3 nucleotides read TGTGCCAGCAGCTGGACAGCGTATGGCTACACCTTC. The chain employs TRBV6-1 and TRBJ1-2, with D tentatively TRBD1 (6 bases). The ends were cut back, 6 bases at V and 5 bases at J, with 10 bases in the middle. The CDR3 contains 12 residues. CDR1 MNHNS and CDR2 SASEGT come from the germline V gene.

The chain joins TRBV18 to TRBJ2-7, with 11 bases fitting TRBD1. The CDR3 sequence is 13 residues long. The germline gives CDR1 KGHSH, CDR2 LQKENI. J gave up 5 bases and V 6 bases, and 3 bases lay outside the gene matches. The CDR3 sequence is CASSRTGGHEQYF. In DNA form, the CDR3 reads TGTGCCAGCTCGCGGACAGGGGGCCACGAGCAGTACTTC.

The chain joins TRBV18 to TRBJ2-1; 7 bases agree with TRBD2. Trimming took 0 bases from V and 2 from J; bases not matched to a gene: 4. CDR3 length: 16 amino acids. Looked up from germline, CDR1 is KGHSH and CDR2 is LQKENI. The CDR3 nucleotides are TGTGCCAGCTCACCACCGTTGGGAGGGGCCTACAATGAGCAGTTCTTC. Translation gives CASSPPLGGAYNEQFF.

CDR3 sequence reads: CASSRPSRRTDTQYF. The CDR3 DNA sequence: TGTGCCAGCAGTCGACCTAGCCGTCGCACAGATACGCAGTATTTT. The chain uses TRBV6-1 and TRBJ2-3; D is perhaps TRBD2 (5 bases). Between the trimmed V and J ends, which lost 5 bases and 1 base, there was a span of 13 bases. The germline V gene encodes CDR1 MNHNS and CDR2 SASEGT. This CDR3 has 15 residues.

This sequence joins TRBV10-3 and TRBJ2-3; 10 bases line up with TRBD2. J gave up 5 bases and V 3 bases, and 5 bases lay outside the gene matches. The CDR3 runs 15 residues. Germline loops: CDR1 ENHRY, CDR2 SYGVKD. CDR3 in DNA: TGTGCCATCAGTGACCTAGCGGGAGACGGAGATACGCAGTATTTT. This gives the protein CAISDLAGDGDTQYF.

This chain links TRBV9 with TRBJ1-2, with TRBD1 as a possible D gene (5 bases). CDR1 SGDLS and CDR2 YYNGEE come from the germline V gene. V lost 1 base and J 8 bases, leaving 15 bases between the germline ends. The CDR3 is 14 amino acids. The CDR3 DNA reads TGTGCCAGCAGCGTACTTGGGGCTGTAGAAGGCTACACCTTC. This encodes CASSVLGAVEGYTF.

V is TRBV6-5 and J is TRBJ2-7, with D possibly being TRBD2 (6 bases). CDR3 length: 14 residues. Trimming cost V 0 bases and J 6 bases, with 12 bases left between them. Germline assignment: CDR1 MNHEY and CDR2 SVGAGI. Here the CDR3 reads CASSYSGGSGEQYF. CDR3 nucleotide sequence: TGTGCCAGCAGTTACTCGGGGGGATCGGGCGAGCAGTACTTC.

The V and J genes are TRBV28 and TRBJ1-2; TRBD1 matches 10 bases. Per germline, CDR1 MDHEN and CDR2 SYDVKM. Trimming at V came to 6 bases and at J to 8 bases, leaving 12 bases not matched to a gene. The CDR3 length is 15 residues. Here the CDR3 DNA reads TGTGCCAGCAGAGGAAGCTACCGGACAGGGGGGGGCTACACCTTC. Translated: CASRGSYRTGGGYTF.

The V gene is TRBV6-5, the J gene TRBJ1-5, with D possibly TRBD1 on 6 matching bases. The V gene's germline CDR1 is MNHEY and CDR2 SVGAGI. CDR3 length equals 14 residues. V gave up 4 bases and J gave up 3 bases, with 10 bases separating them. For the CDR3, the DNA is TGTGCCAGCAGTTCGGGGGGCTACAATCAGCCCCAGCATTTT. Protein: CASSSGGYNQPQHF.

The CDR3, as DNA: TGCGCCAGCAGCCAAGAGTATTGGGGGAGCTCCTACAATGAGCAGTTCTTC. Protein: CASSQEYWGSSYNEQFF. The rearrangement joins TRBV4-1 to TRBJ2-1, with D perhaps given as TRBD1 or TRBD2 (5 bases each). Germline assignment: CDR1 MGHRA and CDR2 YSYEKL. The CDR3 is made up of 17 amino acids. Trimming shortened V by 0 bases and J by 0 bases, and 12 bases separated the two germline ends.

This rearrangement joins TRBV18 to TRBJ2-6; 7 bases are a match to TRBD2. Germline V gene sequence: CDR1 KGHSH, CDR2 LQKENI. CDR3 length: 15 amino acids. V was pared by 3 bases and J by 3 bases, with 2 bases of the junction left unmatched. CDR3 protein: CASSPRGDGANVLTF. The CDR3 bases are TGTGCCAGCTCACCTCGGGGGGATGGGGCCAACGTCCTGACTTTC.

V is TRBV21-1 and J is TRBJ2-5; TRBD1 was called by the table and not checked on the DNA. TRBV21-1 is noted as a pseudogene. The CDR3 is 14 amino acids. DNA of the CDR3: TGTGCCAGCAGCCCCCGGACAGGGAAAGAGACCCAGTACTTC. Translation: CASSPRTGKETQYF.

This clone was seen once. The chain combines TRBV5-1 with TRBJ2-7, with 10 positions matching TRBD2. The CDR3 covers 17 residues. Germline V gives CDR1 SGHRS, CDR2 YFSETQ. The ends lost 0 bases at V and 3 bases at J; junction bases unmatched: 9. This CDR3 is CASSLGTSGIGGYEQYF. CDR3 in DNA: TGCGCCAGCAGCTTGGGTACTAGCGGGATAGGCGGCTACGAGCAGTACTTC.

In this sample, this clone turned up once. The rearrangement links TRBV11-2 to TRBJ2-6, with TRBD1 matching 12 bases. The V gene's germline CDR1 is SGHAT and CDR2 FQNNGV. V lost 2 bases, J lost 2 bases, and 4 bases stayed unmatched. The CDR3 contains 18 residues. The CDR3: CASSLTGTGGAGANVLTF. The DNA of the CDR3 is TGTGCCAGCAGCTTAACCGGGACAGGGGGCGCTGGGGCCAACGTCCTGACTTTC.